This is a list of T cell receptor beta chains from one sample in a study of cytomegalovirus exposure and HLA in healthy donors. Generated by immunoSEQ multiplex PCR, the TCRdb table keeps only in-frame clones and is missing some. The profile shows 110,000 or so clones, around 77% of them singletons. The source material was PBMCs. These receptor sequences come from a woman aged 25-40 years in good health and CMV-seropositive. CDR3s include the opening cysteine and the closing phenylalanine or tryptophan. A D gene is named only where the DNA matches it firmly. Size is stated for part of the rows, as once, few or many counts, or as a class when the clone is expanded.

>TRBV7-2|.|TRBJ2-1|.
CASSLERHSYNEQFF
TGTGCCAGCAGCTTAGAACGACATTCTTACAATGAGCAGTTCTTC
>TRBV6-5|.|TRBJ1-1|few
CASRVLGATEAFF
TGTGCCAGCCGTGTGTTAGGGGCCACTGAAGCTTTCTTT
>TRBV29-1|TRBD1|TRBJ1-1|.
CSGTGGRTEAFF
TGCAGCGGGACAGGGGGAAGAACTGAAGCTTTCTTT
>TRBV7-9|TRBD1|TRBJ2-7|few
CASSFLTGDRGYEQYF
TGTGCCAGCAGCTTCCTCACGGGGGACAGGGGCTACGAGCAGTACTTC
>TRBV29-1|TRBD1|TRBJ2-2|.
CSVATGNFGGELFF
TGCAGCGTTGCGACAGGGAATTTCGGCGGGGAGCTGTTTTTT
>TRBV6-5|.|TRBJ2-3|.
CASSRGTDTQYF
TGTGCCAGCAGTAGAGGCACAGATACGCAGTATTTT
>TRBV18|.|TRBJ1-6|once
CASSGQSNSPLHF
TGTGCCAGCTCGGGGCAGAGCAATTCACCCCTCCACTTT
>TRBV7-8|.|TRBJ2-7|.
CASSLWVEGENNYEQYF
TGTGCCAGCAGCTTATGGGTCGAGGGAGAGAACAACTACGAGCAGTACTTC
>TRBV12-5|TRBD2|TRBJ2-5|.
CASGSGLGGETQYF
TGTGCTAGTGGATCGGGACTAGGAGGAGAGACCCAGTACTTC
>TRBV14|TRBD1|TRBJ1-3|few
CASSRGNRGHNTIYF
TGTGCCAGCAGCCGAGGAAACAGGGGGCATAACACCATATATTTT
>TRBV11-2|TRBD1|TRBJ2-7|.
CASSLDRPGGGLWEQYF
TGTGCCAGCAGCTTAGATCGACCAGGGGGTGGTTTGTGGGAGCAGTACTTC
>TRBV7-7|.|TRBJ2-5|few
CASSLVGGSTQYF
TGTGCTAGCAGCTTAGTCGGAGGGTCGACCCAGTACTTC
>TRBV4-1|.|TRBJ1-6|.
CASSSAGGRSPLHF
TGCGCCAGCTCCTCGGCGGGGGGACGTTCACCCCTCCACTTT
>TRBV2|.|TRBJ2-3|.
CASSGTSDTQYF
TGTGCCAGCAGCGGGACTTCAGATACGCAGTATTTT
>TRBV11-2|TRBD1|TRBJ1-1|.
CASSGYGTGRNTEAFF
TGTGCCAGCAGCGGATACGGGACAGGGCGGAACACTGAAGCTTTCTTT
>TRBV10-3|.|TRBJ2-7|.
CAISGQDSLQYF
TGTGCCATCAGTGGACAGGATAGCCTGCAGTACTTC
>TRBV2|TRBD1|TRBJ1-1|.
CASRGQGANTEAFF
TGTGCCAGCAGGGGACAGGGGGCGAACACTGAAGCTTTCTTT
>TRBV10-1|TRBD2|TRBJ2-3|.
CASSEGTSATDTQYF
TGCGCCAGCAGCGAAGGGACTAGTGCCACAGATACGCAGTATTTT
>TRBV9|TRBD1|TRBJ1-1|.
CASSVGVTGAAEAFF
TGTGCCAGCAGCGTAGGTGTCACAGGGGCCGCTGAAGCTTTCTTT
>TRBV30|TRBD1|TRBJ1-1|.
CAWSAGGPEAFF
TGTGCCTGGAGTGCAGGGGGTCCTGAAGCTTTCTTT
>TRBV27|TRBD2|TRBJ2-3|.
CASNGLAGGLDTQYF
TGTGCCAGCAACGGACTAGCGGGAGGGTTAGATACGCAGTATTTT
>TRBV6-5|.|TRBJ2-5|.
CASSSWDTKETQYF
TGTGCCAGCAGTTCCTGGGACACAAAAGAGACCCAGTACTTC
>TRBV5-4|.|TRBJ2-3|.
CASSTAWSDTQYF
TGTGCCAGCAGCACCGCGTGGAGTGATACGCAGTATTTT
>TRBV10-3|TRBD2|TRBJ2-1|.
CAISSTSASYNEQFF
TGTGCCATCAGTTCCACTAGCGCTTCCTACAATGAGCAGTTCTTC
>TRBV27|.|TRBJ1-2|.
CASRIGGEGYTF
TGTGCCAGCAGAATAGGGGGGGAGGGCTACACCTTC
>TRBV20-1|.|TRBJ2-3|few
CSADLGDTQYF
TGCAGTGCGGATCTAGGTGATACGCAGTATTTT
>TRBV25-1|.|TRBJ2-3|.
CASLFWARFTDTQYF
TGTGCCAGCCTTTTCTGGGCCCGTTTCACAGATACGCAGTATTTT
>TRBV5-1|TRBD1|TRBJ2-7|once
CASSFRTNRDRADYEQYF
TGCGCCAGCAGCTTCCGTACAAACCGGGACAGGGCGGATTACGAGCAGTACTTC
>TRBV6-1|TRBD2|TRBJ2-1|.
CASSLTSGGYNEQFF
TGTGCCAGCAGCCTGACTAGCGGGGGCTACAATGAGCAGTTCTTC
>TRBV20-1|.|TRBJ2-5|.
CSVMGLETQYF
TGCAGTGTAATGGGCTTGGAGACCCAGTACTTC
>TRBV5-1|TRBD1|TRBJ2-5|few
CASSLARQGETQYF
TGCGCCAGCAGCTTGGCCAGACAGGGGGAGACCCAGTACTTC
>TRBV5-8|TRBD1|TRBJ1-1|.
CASSLPPGQGNTEAFF
TGTGCCAGCAGCTTGCCCCCCGGACAGGGAAACACTGAAGCTTTCTTT
>TRBV6-1|TRBD1|TRBJ2-1|.
CASSEVLGTGVSYNEQFF
TGTGCCAGCAGTGAAGTCTTAGGGACAGGGGTCTCCTACAATGAGCAGTTCTTC
>TRBV27|TRBD1|TRBJ2-2|.
CASSRDRGRLGETGELFF
TGTGCCAGCAGCCGGGACAGGGGGCGTTTGGGGGAAACCGGGGAGCTGTTTTTT
>TRBV5-1|.|TRBJ2-3|.
CASSLGSGEYTDTQYF
TGCGCCAGCAGCTTGGGTTCGGGGGAGTACACAGATACGCAGTATTTT
>TRBV10-3|TRBD1|TRBJ1-1|few
CAISADRGNTEAFF
TGTGCCATCAGTGCGGACAGGGGGAACACTGAAGCTTTCTTT
>TRBV27|TRBD1|TRBJ1-4|.
CASSNRGPVLNEKLFF
TGTGCCAGCAGTAATAGGGGGCCCGTCCTTAATGAAAAACTGTTTTTT
>TRBV4-1|TRBD2|TRBJ2-3|.
CASSQARGAAYTQYF
TGCGCCAGCAGCCAGGCGCGGGGGGCGGCATATACGCAGTATTTT